This T cell receptor (beta chain) was obtained from a study of identical twins (dated by TCRdb to 2016 to 2017). In the study overall: To test whether fetal clonotypes persist, the study used deep sequencing on TCR alpha and beta repertoires from monozygotic twins, unrelated adults of various ages, and cord blood. To rule out contamination, the twin experiments were replicated at different times with different library preparation protocols.

Trimming costs V 5 bases and J 7 bases, and their ends lie 18 bases apart. Per the germline V gene (reference sequence), MNHEY is the CDR1 and SMNVEV is the CDR2. Reading from cysteine to phenylalanine, the CDR3 counts 14 amino acids. Of the read, only the CDR3 DNA is kept; its 42 bases are in frame from base 1. Library preparation used 5' RACE. TCRdb lists the instrument as Illumina HiSeq 2000. A universal primer binding site was introduced by template switching, and a unique molecular identifier was present in the final cDNA, enabling accurate counting of TCR cDNA molecules. Specific primers in the conserved constant-segment region were used to synthesize first-strand cDNA for TCR alpha and beta chains. To control for contamination, each cDNA library was double barcoded with a SMART-Mk sample barcode plus Illumina barcodes. Two successive PCR steps introduced TruSeq adapter sequences along with Illumina sample barcodes. Sequencing of the TCR alpha and beta cDNA libraries was done on the Illumina HiSeq platform using custom primers. The original pipeline was this. MiGEC was used to process raw reads and extract unique molecular identifiers, and MiXCR was used to find CDR3 positions. Recombination models were inferred per individual with the repgenHMM and IGoR tools using an EM algorithm. Shared clonotype analysis was performed with the tcR package in R, normalizing sharing by the product of cloneset sizes. To study raw recombination without the effects of thymic and clonal selection, out-of-frame nonproductive sequences were analyzed. Starting from the raw public reads, TCRdb applied fastp trimming at Q25, assembled clones with MiXCR and retained in-frame beta chains. Identical CDR3 protein sequences are pooled into one entry, listed with their most common genes and DNA. The V and J calls reflect TCRdb's pipeline rather than the authors' work. Recorded for this sample are approximately 630,000 distinct CDR3 sequences; less than 9% of them occurred a single time. The leading ten clones occupy 1.6% of the sample.

Results the study describes overall, beyond this receptor: Zero-insertion analyses could be partly confounded by invariant T cells such as MAIT and iNKT, although diverse VJ usage argued against such confounding for most clonotypes. Conclusions relied on cross-sectional statistical analysis, since the same donors could not be followed over many years. Fewer insertions were carried by abundant cord blood beta clonotypes, a similar but weaker trend appeared in young adult naive repertoires, and no such trend appeared in memory repertoires. Out-of-frame TCR alpha sharing in monozygotic twins was systematically underestimated by recombination models, whereas sharing between unrelated individuals was in agreement with the recombination models. In beta out-of-frame sequences, excess twin sharing was weaker, because having fewer shared sequences lowered the signal-to-noise ratio. Compared with coincidental sharing between unrelated individuals, out-of-frame TCR alpha sequences shared between twins had an excess of sequences with low generation probability.

About this clonotype: Its binding antigen is unknown. One base away there is no much larger clone; base qualities are not given.

Every donor was a healthy Caucasian. Three pairs of female monozygotic twins, all aged roughly 18 to 30 years, made up the twin cohort. Peripheral blood mononuclear cells were the source from which RNA for the TCR libraries was isolated. These same data were also listed under a study on yellow fever vaccine responses in identical twins. As the second study states: The T cell response to vaccination in identical twins was reported by the authors to appear partly convergent and partly personalized. The study precisely tracked vaccine-responding T cell clones in identical twins.

The receptor comes from a woman aged 18-35 years in good health. Sequencing used PBMCs. The rearranged segments are TRBV27 and TRBJ2-7; TRBD1 is possibly the D segment (6 matching bases). CDR3 protein: CASSPRDKPHEQYF. The nucleotide sequence is TGTGCCAGCAGTCCAAGGGACAAGCCTCATGAGCAGTACTTC.